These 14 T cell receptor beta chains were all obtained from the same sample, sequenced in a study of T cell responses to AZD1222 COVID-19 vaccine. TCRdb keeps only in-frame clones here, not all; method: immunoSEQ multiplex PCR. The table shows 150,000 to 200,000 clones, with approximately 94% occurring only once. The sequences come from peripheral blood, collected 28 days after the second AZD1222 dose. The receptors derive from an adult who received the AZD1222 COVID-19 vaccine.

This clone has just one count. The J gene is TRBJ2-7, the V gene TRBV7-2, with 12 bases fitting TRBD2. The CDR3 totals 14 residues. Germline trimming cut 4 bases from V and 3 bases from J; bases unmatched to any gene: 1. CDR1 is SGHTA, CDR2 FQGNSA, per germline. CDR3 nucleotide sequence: TGTGCCAGCAGCTCGGGACTAGCGGGCTACGAGCAGTACTTC. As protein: CASSSGLAGYEQYF.

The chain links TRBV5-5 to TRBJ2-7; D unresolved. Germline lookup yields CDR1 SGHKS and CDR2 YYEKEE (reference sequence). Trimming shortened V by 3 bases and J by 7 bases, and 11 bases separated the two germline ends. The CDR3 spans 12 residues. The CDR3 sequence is CASSYQGREQYF. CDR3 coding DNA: TGTGCCAGCAGCTATCAAGGGCGAGAGCAGTACTTC.

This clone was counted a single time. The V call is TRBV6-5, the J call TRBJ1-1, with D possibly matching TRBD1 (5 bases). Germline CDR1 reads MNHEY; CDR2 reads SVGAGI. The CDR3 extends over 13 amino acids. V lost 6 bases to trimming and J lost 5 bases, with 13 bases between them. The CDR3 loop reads CASSDRLGTEAFF. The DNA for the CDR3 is TGTGCCAGCAGCGACAGACTGGGTACTGAAGCTTTCTTT.

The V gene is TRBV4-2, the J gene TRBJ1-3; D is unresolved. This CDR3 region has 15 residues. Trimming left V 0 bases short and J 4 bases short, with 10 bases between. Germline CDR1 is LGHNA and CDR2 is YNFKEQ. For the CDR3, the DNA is TGTGCCAGCAGCCAAGATAGTATTTCCGGAAACACCATATATTTT. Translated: CASSQDSISGNTIYF.

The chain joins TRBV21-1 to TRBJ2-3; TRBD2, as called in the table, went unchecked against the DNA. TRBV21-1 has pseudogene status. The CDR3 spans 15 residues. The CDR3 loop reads CASSPPGGSTDTQYF. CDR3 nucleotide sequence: TGTGCCAGCAGCCCTCCCGGGGGAAGCACAGATACGCAGTATTTT.

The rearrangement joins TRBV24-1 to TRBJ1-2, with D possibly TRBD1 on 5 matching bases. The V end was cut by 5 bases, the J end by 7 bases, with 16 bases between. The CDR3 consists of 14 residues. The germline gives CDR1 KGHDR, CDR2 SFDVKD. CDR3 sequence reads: CATSGRGREGGYTF. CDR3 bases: TGTGCCACCAGTGGAAGGGGCCGTGAGGGTGGCTACACCTTC.

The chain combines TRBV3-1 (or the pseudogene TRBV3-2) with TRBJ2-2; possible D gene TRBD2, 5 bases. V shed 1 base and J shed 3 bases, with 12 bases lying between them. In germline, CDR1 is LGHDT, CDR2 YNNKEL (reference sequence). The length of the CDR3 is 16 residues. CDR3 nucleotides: TGTGCCAGCAGCCAAGGACCCCAGAGGGACACCGGGGAGCTGTTTTTT. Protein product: CASSQGPQRDTGELFF.

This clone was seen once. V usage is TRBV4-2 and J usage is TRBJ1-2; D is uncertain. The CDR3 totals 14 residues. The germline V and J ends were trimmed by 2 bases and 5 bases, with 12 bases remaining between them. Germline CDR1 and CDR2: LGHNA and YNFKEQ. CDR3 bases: TGTGCCAGCAGCCAATCGACCGGGGTATATGGCTACACCTTC. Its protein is CASSQSTGVYGYTF.

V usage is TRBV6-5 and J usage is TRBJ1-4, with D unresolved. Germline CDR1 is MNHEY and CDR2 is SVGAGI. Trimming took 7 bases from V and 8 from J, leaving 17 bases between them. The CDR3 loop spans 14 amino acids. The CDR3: CASTDRRVQEKLFF. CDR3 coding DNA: TGTGCCAGCACCGACCGGAGGGTACAGGAAAAACTGTTTTTT.

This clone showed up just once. The CDR3 DNA sequence: TGTGCCAGCAGCTTAGCAGGGACAGGGATGTTGACTGAAGCTTTCTTT. Residues: CASSLAGTGMLTEAFF. V is TRBV7-6 and J is TRBJ1-1; 9 bases map to TRBD1. Germline loops: CDR1 SGHVS, CDR2 FNYEAQ. The trim removed 0 bases at V and 5 bases at J, leaving 7 bases unmatched. The CDR3 consists of 16 residues.

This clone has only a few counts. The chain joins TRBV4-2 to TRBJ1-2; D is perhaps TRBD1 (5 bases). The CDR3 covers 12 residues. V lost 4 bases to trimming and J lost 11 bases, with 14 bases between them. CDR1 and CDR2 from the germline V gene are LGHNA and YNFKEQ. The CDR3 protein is CASSPPGPMYTF. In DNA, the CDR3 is TGTGCCAGCAGCCCACCGGGGCCTATGTACACCTTC.

CDR3 sequence reads: CASSWDGYYNEQFF. The CDR3 nucleotides read TGTGCCAGCAGTTGGGACGGCTACTACAATGAGCAGTTCTTC. V is TRBV28 and J is TRBJ2-1; possibly TRBD1 or TRBD2 for D (5 bases each). Trimming cost V 4 bases and J 3 bases, with 10 bases left between them. The CDR3 sequence is 14 residues long. Germline CDR1 MDHEN, CDR2 SYDVKM. Supplemented by reference TRBV28 and TRBJ2-1, the full variable domain reads DVKVTQSSRYLVKRTGEKVFLECVQDMDHENMFWYRQDPGLGLRLIYFSYDVKMKEKGDIPEGYSVSREKKERFSLILESASTNQTSMYLCASSWDGYYNEQFFGPGTRLTVL.

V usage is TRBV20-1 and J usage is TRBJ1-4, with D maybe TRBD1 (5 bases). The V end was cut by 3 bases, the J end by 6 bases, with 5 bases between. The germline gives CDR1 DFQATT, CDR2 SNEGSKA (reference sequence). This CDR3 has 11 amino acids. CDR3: CSASRDEKLFF. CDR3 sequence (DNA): TGCAGTGCTAGCAGGGATGAAAAACTGTTTTTT.

CDR3 protein: CASRDRGLSGELFF. For the CDR3, the DNA is TGTGCCAGCAGAGACAGGGGGCTTTCCGGGGAGCTGTTTTTT. V is TRBV27 and J is TRBJ2-2; 10 nucleotides line up with TRBD1. The CDR3 extends over 14 amino acids. The J segment lost 6 bases and the V segment lost 6 bases, leaving 4 bases of the junction unmatched. Germline V gene data show CDR1 as MNHEY and CDR2 as SMNVEV (reference sequence).